These 25 T cell receptor beta chains originate from one sample sequenced in a study of blood T cell repertoires in COVID-19. The protocol was immunoSEQ multiplex PCR, while the TCRdb copy is restricted to in-frame clones and leaves out a portion. Among under 85,000 clones listed, more than 60% were seen once. Input material: peripheral blood. Source of these receptors: a human donor in a cohort sampled during active COVID-19.

CDR3 amino acids: CASKIRTGGYSYEQYF. The CDR3 DNA reads as TGTGCCAGCAAAATCCGAACAGGGGGATACTCCTACGAGCAGTACTTC. This chain connects TRBV5-6 to TRBJ2-7, with 8 bases aligning to TRBD1. CDR1 is SGHDT and CDR2 is YYEEEE in the germline V gene. J was trimmed by 0 bases and V by 6 bases; bases with no gene match: 11. This CDR3 comprises 16 residues.

This chain uses TRBV6-1 with TRBJ2-7, with D possibly TRBD1 on 5 matching bases. V lost 2 bases and J lost 5, with 19 bases in between. The CDR3 spans 16 residues. Germline CDR1 MNHNS, CDR2 SASEGT. CDR3 sequence (DNA): TGTGCCAGCAGTGAACGCCCCGGGTCAGAAGGGGACGAGCAGTACTTC. Residues: CASSERPGSEGDEQYF.

The count of this clone is one. The V gene is TRBV6-5, the J gene TRBJ1-1; a possible D gene is TRBD1 (5 bases). This CDR3 contains 14 residues. Trimming removed 4 bases from V and 1 base from J, with 10 bases in between. CDR1 and CDR2 from the germline V gene are MNHEY and SVGAGI. For the CDR3, the DNA is TGTGCCAGCAGTTTCAGGGTTAGGAACACTGAAGCTTTCTTT. As protein: CASSFRVRNTEAFF.

V gene TRBV4-3 combines with J gene TRBJ2-7; D might be TRBD2 (5 bases). Germline CDR1 LGHNA, CDR2 YSLEER. Trimming cost V 0 bases and J 6 bases, with 9 bases left between them. The CDR3 has 13 residues. CDR3 DNA sequence: TGCGCCAGCAGCCAAGAACCGGGGTCCGAGCAGTACTTC. Protein sequence: CASSQEPGSEQYF.

The rearrangement uses TRBV5-1 and TRBJ1-1; D is unresolved. The V and J ends lost 0 bases and 7 bases respectively, with 13 bases between them. The CDR3 is 14 amino acids. Germline V CDR1 and CDR2: SGHRS, YFSETQ. CDR3 bases: TGCGCCAGCAGCTTGGTCCCTGGGCCGAATGAAGCTTTCTTT. Protein sequence: CASSLVPGPNEAFF.

The V and J genes are TRBV5-1 and TRBJ2-1; 13 bases are a match to TRBD2. From germline, CDR1 is SGHRS and CDR2 YFSETQ. Trimming cost V 0 bases and J 4 bases; bases outside gene matches: 1. The CDR3 spans 16 residues. The CDR3 DNA follows: TGCGCCAGCAGCTTGGGACTAGCGGGGGGTTACAATGAGCAGTTCTTC. Its protein product is CASSLGLAGGYNEQFF.

This chain joins TRBV6-1 and TRBJ1-1; 7 positions agree with TRBD1. This CDR3 is 15 amino acids long. Germline CDR1 reads MNHNS; CDR2 reads SASEGT. V gave up 1 base and J gave up 4 bases; unmatched junction bases: 6. The CDR3 DNA sequence: TGTGCCAGCAGTGAAGGGAGGGGGCTAGGCACTGAAGCTTTCTTT. The encoded protein is CASSEGRGLGTEAFF.

The V call is TRBV2, the J call TRBJ1-4; D gene unclear. Germline V CDR1 and CDR2: SNHLY, FYNNEI. The CDR3 loop spans 15 amino acids. V was trimmed by 4 bases and J by 0 bases, leaving 9 bases between them. DNA for the CDR3: TGTGCCAGCAGTGCCCGACTTACAACTAATGAAAAACTGTTTTTT. Its translation is CASSARLTTNEKLFF.

V usage is TRBV11-3 and J usage is TRBJ2-3; D is possibly TRBD1 (7 bases). CDR3 size: 14 residues. Germline V gene data show CDR1 as SGHNT and CDR2 as YENEEA. Trimming removed 1 base from V and 4 bases from J, with 9 bases in between. CDR3 DNA: TGTGCCAGCAGCTTAGGGAGGGGGCCAGATACGCAGTATTTT. Translated, it gives CASSLGRGPDTQYF.

V is TRBV2 and J is TRBJ2-7; TRBD1 aligns across 8 bases. Trimming cost V 6 bases and J 2 bases; bases outside gene matches: 9. Germline-derived CDR1 and CDR2 are SNHLY and FYNNEI. CDR3 length: 15 amino acids. The CDR3 protein is CASRFPGQGPYEQYF. In nucleotides, the CDR3 is TGTGCCAGCAGGTTCCCCGGACAGGGTCCCTACGAGCAGTACTTC.

The J gene is TRBJ2-3, the V gene TRBV10-1; 7 bases match TRBD2. The junction had 1 base not matched to a gene; V was cut back by 0 bases and J by 4 bases. Germline V gene lookup returns CDR1 WNHNN and CDR2 SYGVQD (reference sequence). The length of the CDR3 is 14 residues. CDR3 protein: CASSESGGADTQYF. In nucleotides, the CDR3 is TGCGCCAGCAGTGAGTCGGGAGGGGCAGATACGCAGTATTTT.

V is TRBV5-1 and J is TRBJ1-2, with 12 bases matching TRBD1. V gave up 6 bases and J gave up 0 bases; unmatched junction bases: 15. Germline V lookup: CDR1 SGHRS, CDR2 YFSETQ. This CDR3 contains 19 residues. CDR3 bases: TGCGCCAGCACGCTAGGACCCGGGACAGGGGGCCTATCTAACTATGGCTACACCTTC. Its protein is CASTLGPGTGGLSNYGYTF.

This chain links TRBV9 with TRBJ1-6; TRBD1 might be the D (5 bases). The CDR3 consists of 14 residues. Germline loops: CDR1 SGDLS, CDR2 YYNGEE. The V and J ends lost 2 bases and 9 bases respectively, with 12 bases between them. This CDR3 reads CASSVDGGGSPLHF. CDR3 in DNA: TGTGCCAGCAGCGTCGACGGGGGGGGTTCACCCCTCCACTTT.

The chain combines TRBV5-1 with TRBJ1-4, with TRBD1 matching 7 bases. The junction had 5 bases not matched to a gene; V was cut back by 4 bases and J by 5 bases. CDR1 and CDR2 from the germline V gene are SGHRS and YFSETQ. This CDR3 spans 14 amino acids. The CDR3 loop reads CASSRDSSNEKLFF. In nucleotides, the CDR3 is TGCGCCAGCAGCCGGGACAGTTCCAATGAAAAACTGTTTTTT.

This chain uses TRBV19 with TRBJ1-1, with D unresolved. The CDR3 sequence is 13 residues long. The germline V gene has CDR1 LNHDA and CDR2 SQIVND (reference sequence). V was cut by 5 bases and J by 3 bases, with 10 bases left in between. The CDR3: CASSGQAHTEAFF. The CDR3 region has the DNA TGTGCCAGTAGTGGCCAGGCCCACACTGAAGCTTTCTTT. Variable domain in full (rest from reference TRBV19 and TRBJ1-1): DGGITQSPKYLFRKEGQNVTLSCEQNLNHDAMYWYRQDPGQGLRLIYYSQIVNDFQKGDIAEGYSVSREKKESFPLTVTSAQKNPTAFYLCASSGQAHTEAFFGQGTRLTVV.

This rearrangement joins TRBV2 to TRBJ1-2; 8 bases line up with TRBD1. CDR1 is SNHLY, CDR2 FYNNEI, per germline. Trimming took 4 bases from V and 4 from J; bases not matched to a gene: 8. There are 15 residues in the CDR3. The CDR3 nucleotides are TGTGCCAGCAGTGCTGCAGGGGGCGCAACCTATGGCTACACCTTC. Amino acid sequence: CASSAAGGATYGYTF.

The V and J genes are TRBV6-5 and TRBJ1-1; 8 bases map to TRBD1. The junction had 3 bases not matched to a gene; V was cut back by 6 bases and J by 0 bases. This CDR3 has 14 amino acids. In germline, CDR1 is MNHEY, CDR2 SVGAGI. The CDR3 sequence: CASRRTGLNTEAFF. Written as DNA, the CDR3 is TGTGCCAGCAGACGGACAGGGTTGAACACTGAAGCTTTCTTT.

This clone appeared a few times. DNA for the CDR3: TGTGCCAGCAGTGGGGAGGCCGTACCTTCACCCCTCCACTTT. Translated: CASSGEAVPSPLHF. The chain carries TRBV2 and TRBJ1-6; D not certain. V lost 4 bases to trimming and J lost 9 bases, with 13 bases between them. This CDR3 has 14 amino acids. Germline V gene lookup returns CDR1 SNHLY and CDR2 FYNNEI.

This clone appeared once. This chain uses TRBV5-6 with TRBJ1-3, with D unclear. The CDR3 is made up of 13 amino acids. V shed 4 bases and J shed 7 bases, with 12 bases lying between them. Germline values: CDR1 SGHDT, CDR2 YYEEEE. DNA of the CDR3: TGTGCCAGCAGCCCCGGTACCCGGAACACCATATATTTT. As protein: CASSPGTRNTIYF.

The chain's CDR3 is CASSRRVPGPDTQYF. DNA for the CDR3: TGTGCCAGCAGCCGCCGGGTCCCTGGCCCAGATACGCAGTATTTT. This rearrangement joins TRBV3-1 (or the pseudogene TRBV3-2) to TRBJ2-3; D remains ambiguous. The germline CDR1 and CDR2 sequences are LGHDT and YNNKEL (reference sequence). The CDR3 covers 15 residues. V was cut by 4 bases and J by 4 bases, with 15 bases left in between.

This chain connects TRBV25-1 to TRBJ1-5; D unresolved. CDR1 MGHDK and CDR2 SYGVNS come from the germline V gene. The CDR3 is made up of 16 amino acids. V was pared by 1 base and J by 2 bases, with 12 bases between. The DNA for the CDR3 is TGTGCCAGCAGTGAATCTGCGACACTAGGCAATCAGCCCCAGCATTTT. It translates to CASSESATLGNQPQHF.

The chain combines TRBV6-5 with TRBJ2-7; 8 nucleotides match TRBD1. Trimming took 7 bases from V and 1 from J; bases not matched to a gene: 9. The CDR3 totals 15 residues. Germline loops: CDR1 MNHEY, CDR2 SVGAGI. The CDR3 sequence is CASTHSWTGSYEQYF. CDR3 nucleotides: TGTGCCAGCACCCATTCCTGGACAGGGTCCTACGAGCAGTACTTC.

The J gene is TRBJ2-7, the V gene TRBV2; TRBD1 agrees at 8 bases. V lost 5 bases, J lost 6 bases, and 3 bases stayed unmatched. This CDR3 has 12 amino acids. Germline CDR1 and CDR2: SNHLY and FYNNEI. CDR3 DNA: TGTGCCAGCAGTCTAGGACAGGGCGAGCAGTACTTC. It codes for CASSLGQGEQYF.

V usage is TRBV6-6 and J usage is TRBJ2-7; D ambiguous. V lost 2 bases, J lost 0 bases, and 11 bases lay in between. Germline-derived CDR1 and CDR2 are MNHNY and SVGAGI (reference sequence). The CDR3 spans 15 residues. The CDR3 DNA is TGTGCCAGCAGTTACAGGAGCCCGAGCTCCTACGAGCAGTACTTC. As protein: CASSYRSPSSYEQYF.

This chain connects TRBV30 to TRBJ1-1; D perhaps matches TRBD1 (6 bases). Deletions cut 4 bases from V and 5 bases from J, with 14 bases between. Germline assignment: CDR1 GTSNPN and CDR2 SVGIG (reference sequence). The CDR3 consists of 13 residues. The CDR3 protein is CAWTRGPGTEAFF. In DNA, the CDR3 is TGTGCCTGGACCAGGGGCCCGGGGACTGAAGCTTTCTTT.